This TCR beta chain was obtained from a study of cytomegalovirus exposure and HLA in healthy donors. Study context: Among the 398 donors who were genotyped, 81% fell in the genetic ancestry cluster that is associated with self-reported Caucasian donors.

CDR1 is SGDLS, CDR2 YYNGEE, per germline. The CDR3 length is 15 residues. V shed 0 bases and J shed 2 bases, with 10 bases lying between them. The primer mix had 60 Vbeta and 13 Jbeta primers. Source study methods: Unique TCR beta chains numbered approximately 80 million in a later analysis, with approximately 10 million shared. Libraries were prepared by immunoSEQ multiplex PCR; TCRdb keeps only in-frame clonotypes and omits some of them. V, J and clone size derive from that table, while D and trimming were established from the DNA sequence. The table lists over 35,000 clones. Sequencing was carried out using PBMCs. This receptor was taken from a woman in her 30s in good health and CMV-seronegative. The rearrangement uses TRBV9 and TRBJ2-3; a possible D gene is TRBD2 (6 bases). CDR3 DNA sequence: TGTGCCAGCAGCGTAGTGGGACTTCCCACAGATACGCAGTATTTT. It specifies CASSVVGLPTDTQYF.